Each of the 3 T cell receptor beta chains below was sequenced from the same sample in a study of cytomegalovirus exposure and HLA in healthy donors. 13 Jbeta primers and 60 Vbeta primers were used for the PCR. Produced via immunoSEQ multiplex PCR; TCRdb's table is partial and in-frame only. This sample has about 140,000 clones, with roughly three fifths found just once. Sequencing input: PBMCs. The origin of the receptors is a woman aged 60-70 years in good health and CMV-seronegative.

The rearrangement links TRBV7-2 to TRBJ2-4, with 16 nucleotides matching TRBD2. Germline V gives CDR1 SGHTA, CDR2 FQGNSA. V lost 4 bases to trimming and J lost 6 bases; unmatched junction nucleotides: 3. This CDR3 has 16 residues. CDR3 loop: CASSSGLAGGGNIQYF. The CDR3 coding sequence is TGTGCCAGCAGCTCGGGACTAGCGGGAGGGGGAAACATTCAGTACTTC.

This clone was seen a handful of times. The chain recombines TRBV28 with TRBJ1-3; 7 nucleotides match TRBD1. Germline lookup yields CDR1 MDHEN and CDR2 SYDVKM. The CDR3 extends over 17 amino acids. Trimming removed 3 bases from V and 0 bases from J; junction bases left unmatched: 8. The CDR3, as DNA: TGTGCCAGCAGTTTCCCCGGACAGGTCCTCTCTGGAAACACCATATATTTT. Translating gives CASSFPGQVLSGNTIYF. The full variable domain, its missing parts supplied by reference TRBV28 and TRBJ1-3, is DVKVTQSSRYLVKRTGEKVFLECVQDMDHENMFWYRQDPGLGLRLIYFSYDVKMKEKGDIPEGYSVSREKKERFSLILESASTNQTSMYLCASSFPGQVLSGNTIYFGEGSWLTVV.

The chain employs TRBV4-1 and TRBJ1-4; 8 bases are a match to TRBD1. The germline V gene encodes CDR1 MGHRA and CDR2 YSYEKL. The length of the CDR3 is 15 residues. The V gene end was trimmed by 6 bases and the J gene end by 7 bases; junction bases not matched to a gene: 10. The CDR3 sequence: CASRTSGQAFEKLFF. The CDR3 nucleotides are TGCGCCAGCAGAACTTCGGGACAGGCATTTGAAAAACTGTTTTTT.